Reported below is one T cell receptor (beta chain). Antigen unknown. PCR amplification relied on 60 Vbeta primers (plus 13 Jbeta primers). The protocol was immunoSEQ multiplex PCR, while the TCRdb copy is restricted to in-frame clones and leaves out a portion. In total, the table holds about 96,000 clones. The trim removed 0 bases at V and 6 bases at J, leaving 2 bases unmatched. CDR1 is LNHDA, CDR2 SQIVND, per germline (reference sequence). The CDR3 loop spans 15 amino acids. This sample was included in a study of cytomegalovirus exposure and HLA in healthy donors. Study results and caveats: A few chains tied to CMV proved CMV antigen-specific in vitro. As immune exposure information, only CMV serostatus was available. Most TCR sequences showed up rarely, but some public TCRs showed up in many donors.

The origin of this receptor is a woman aged 25 to 39 in good health and CMV-seronegative. This rearrangement joins TRBV19 to TRBJ2-5; 12 nucleotides match TRBD2. Sample: PBMCs. Here the CDR3 DNA reads TGTGCCAGTAGTATAGAACTAGCGGGGGGTCAGACCCAGTACTTC. Residues: CASSIELAGGQTQYF.